The sample holds a few counts of the clone carrying this T cell receptor (beta chain). The data are from a study of OX40 agonist ivuxolimab in advanced cancers. On the study more broadly: Hepatocellular carcinoma, melanoma, renal cell or head and neck cancer affected the dose-escalation patients.

Clones were read by immunoSEQ multiplex PCR, and TCRdb kept only the in-frame ones, dropping some. In the table there are 66,000 or so clones, approximately 86% of which are singletons. Sequencing used CD4+ or CD8+ T cells sorted from blood, obtained in a trial of the OX40 agonist ivuxolimab. The receptor was isolated from an adult with an advanced solid tumor such as melanoma, head and neck, liver or kidney cancer.

In DNA form, the CDR3 reads TGTGCCAGCAGCGGACGGACCTCGGGGGAGACCCAGTACTTC. Its translation: CASSGRTSGETQYF. V is TRBV7-9 and J is TRBJ2-5, with TRBD2 as a possible D gene (5 bases). V gave up 5 bases and J gave up 5 bases, with 15 bases separating them. Germline CDR1 and CDR2: SEHNR and FQNEAQ (reference sequence). The length of the CDR3 is 14 residues.